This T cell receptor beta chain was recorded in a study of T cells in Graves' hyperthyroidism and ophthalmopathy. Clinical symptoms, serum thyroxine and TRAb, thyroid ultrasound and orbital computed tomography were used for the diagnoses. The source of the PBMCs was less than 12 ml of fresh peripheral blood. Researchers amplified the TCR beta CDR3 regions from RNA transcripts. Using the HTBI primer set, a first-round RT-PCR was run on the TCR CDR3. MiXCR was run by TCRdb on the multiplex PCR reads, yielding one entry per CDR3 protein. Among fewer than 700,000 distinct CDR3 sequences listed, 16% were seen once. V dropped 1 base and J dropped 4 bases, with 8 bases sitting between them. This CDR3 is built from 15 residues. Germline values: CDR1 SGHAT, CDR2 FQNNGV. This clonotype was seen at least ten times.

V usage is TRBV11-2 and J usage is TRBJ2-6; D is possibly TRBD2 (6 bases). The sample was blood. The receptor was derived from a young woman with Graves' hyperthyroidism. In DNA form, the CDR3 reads TGTGCCAGCAGCTTAGGGGGGGTAGGGGCCAACGTCCTGACTTTC. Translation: CASSLGGVGANVLTF.